The entry below describes one TCR beta chain. MiXCR was run by TCRdb on the RT-PCR reads, yielding one entry per CDR3 protein. The profile shows approximately 170,000 distinct CDR3 sequences, approximately 24% of them singletons. V lost 4 bases and J 6 bases, leaving 19 bases between the germline ends. The CDR3 totals 14 residues. The germline CDR1 and CDR2 sequences are SQVTM and ANQGSEA. The sample comes from a study of patients and donors after allogeneic stem cell transplantation. What was sequenced was blood, either unsorted or a sorted T cell fraction (not recorded which). This chain links TRBV29-1 with TRBJ2-7, with TRBD1 as a possible D gene (6 bases). This clonotype originated in a human donor who was either an allogeneic HSCT recipient or a stem cell or donor lymphocyte infusion donor (not recorded which). It is not recorded whose cells these are; they may come from a transplant donor. The CDR3 coding sequence is TGCAGCGTTGCTTTTGGGACACCCGTAATCGAGCAGTACTTC. The encoded protein is CSVAFGTPVIEQYF.